Described below is a single T cell receptor (beta chain) sequence and its context. Its antigen is not known. These data originate in a study of OX40 agonist ivuxolimab in advanced cancers. At the level of the study: In this cohort, patients received ivuxolimab, an agonistic anti-OX40 (CD134) antibody. Hepatocellular carcinoma, melanoma, renal cell or head and neck cancer was diagnosed in the dose-escalation patients. Patients received ivuxolimab, an intravenous treatment, every 2 weeks at 0.01 to 10 mg/kg. General study points: By week 6 at 0.1 to 3.0 mg/kg, blood CD4+ and CD8+ T cells had expanded clonally.

Germline V lookup: CDR1 SGHVS, CDR2 FNYEAQ. V was trimmed by 1 base and J by 8 bases, leaving 11 bases between them. The CDR3 spans 13 residues. The assay was immunoSEQ multiplex PCR, and TCRdb's table has in-frame clones only and misses some. In the table there are tens of thousands of clones, 81% of which are singletons. The chain is built from TRBV7-6 and TRBJ1-2; D remains unclear. The specimen was CD4+ or CD8+ T cells sorted from blood, collected in a trial of the OX40 agonist ivuxolimab. The clonotype comes from an adult with an advanced solid tumor such as melanoma, head and neck, liver or kidney cancer. The CDR3 DNA reads as TGTGCCAGCAGCTTAGAGGTTGGGTCCGGCTACACCTTC. Translating it yields CASSLEVGSGYTF. The full variable domain, completed using reference TRBV7-6 and TRBJ1-2, is GAGVSQSPRYKVTKRGQDVALRCDPISGHVSLYWYRQALGQGPEFLTYFNYEAQQDKSGLPNDRFSAERPEGSISTLTIQRTEQRDSAMYRCASSLEVGSGYTFGSGTRLTVV.